The rows below give T cell receptor beta chains drawn from one sample of a study of CD8+ T cells in alopecia areata. Sequenced by immunoSEQ multiplex PCR; TCRdb stores in-frame clones only, minus some. The sample consists of around 99,000 clones, roughly 84% of them appearing once. This sample comprised CD8+ T cells sorted from blood, obtained at week 24, from a patient treated with tofacitinib. These receptors were taken from a human donor with alopecia areata. Both conserved end residues are part of each CDR3. A D gene is named only where the DNA matches it firmly. Rows give clone size only sometimes, using once, few, many, or a class for an expanded clone.

TRBJ2-1 NA once TRBV7-9 TGTGCCAGCAGCCAAACTAGCTGGGGCTCCTACAATGAGCAGTTCTTC CASSQTSWGSYNEQFF
TRBJ2-5 NA NA TRBV6-5 TGTGCCAGCAGTTCGGGACATTACGAAGAGACCCAGTACTTC CASSSGHYEETQYF
TRBJ1-2 TRBD1 NA TRBV25-1 TGTGCCAGCAGGGGGACAGGCCCTAACTATGGCTACACCTTC CASRGTGPNYGYTF
TRBJ1-5 NA few TRBV27 TGTGCCAGCAGTTCATGGGGGTTAAGCAATCAGCCCCAGCATTTT CASSSWGLSNQPQHF
TRBJ1-2 TRBD1 NA TRBV29-1 TGCAGCGTTATAACAGGGGACGACTATGGCTACACCTTC CSVITGDDYGYTF
TRBJ2-7 NA NA TRBV19 TGTGCCAGTAGTGCCTCAGGGGACGGCTACGAGCAGTACTTC CASSASGDGYEQYF
TRBJ1-2 NA NA TRBV29-1 TGCAGCGCCGGGGGCGGGGGTTCTATCTATGGCTACACCTTC CSAGGGGSIYGYTF
TRBJ2-2 TRBD2 once TRBV4-1 TGCGCCAGCAGCCAAGCTAGCGGGAACACCGGGGAGCTGTTTTTT CASSQASGNTGELFF
TRBJ2-7 NA NA TRBV27 TGTGCCAGCAGTTTCCTTGGTTACGAGCAGTACTTC CASSFLGYEQYF
TRBJ2-7 NA NA TRBV23-1 TGCGCCAGCAGGGGGGGGGCCGGTGCCCGGAAGTACGAGCAGTACTTC CASRGGAGARKYEQYF
TRBJ2-1 NA NA TRBV19 TGTGCCAGTAGTATGAACAATGAGCAGTTCTTC CASSMNNEQFF
TRBJ2-7 NA NA TRBV13 TGTGCCAGCAGCTTAGCGGCAGAGAACTACGAGCAGTACTTC CASSLAAENYEQYF
TRBJ2-3 NA few TRBV25-1 TGTGCCAGCAGTGAAAGGGTTTATAGCACAGATACGCAGTATTTT CASSERVYSTDTQYF